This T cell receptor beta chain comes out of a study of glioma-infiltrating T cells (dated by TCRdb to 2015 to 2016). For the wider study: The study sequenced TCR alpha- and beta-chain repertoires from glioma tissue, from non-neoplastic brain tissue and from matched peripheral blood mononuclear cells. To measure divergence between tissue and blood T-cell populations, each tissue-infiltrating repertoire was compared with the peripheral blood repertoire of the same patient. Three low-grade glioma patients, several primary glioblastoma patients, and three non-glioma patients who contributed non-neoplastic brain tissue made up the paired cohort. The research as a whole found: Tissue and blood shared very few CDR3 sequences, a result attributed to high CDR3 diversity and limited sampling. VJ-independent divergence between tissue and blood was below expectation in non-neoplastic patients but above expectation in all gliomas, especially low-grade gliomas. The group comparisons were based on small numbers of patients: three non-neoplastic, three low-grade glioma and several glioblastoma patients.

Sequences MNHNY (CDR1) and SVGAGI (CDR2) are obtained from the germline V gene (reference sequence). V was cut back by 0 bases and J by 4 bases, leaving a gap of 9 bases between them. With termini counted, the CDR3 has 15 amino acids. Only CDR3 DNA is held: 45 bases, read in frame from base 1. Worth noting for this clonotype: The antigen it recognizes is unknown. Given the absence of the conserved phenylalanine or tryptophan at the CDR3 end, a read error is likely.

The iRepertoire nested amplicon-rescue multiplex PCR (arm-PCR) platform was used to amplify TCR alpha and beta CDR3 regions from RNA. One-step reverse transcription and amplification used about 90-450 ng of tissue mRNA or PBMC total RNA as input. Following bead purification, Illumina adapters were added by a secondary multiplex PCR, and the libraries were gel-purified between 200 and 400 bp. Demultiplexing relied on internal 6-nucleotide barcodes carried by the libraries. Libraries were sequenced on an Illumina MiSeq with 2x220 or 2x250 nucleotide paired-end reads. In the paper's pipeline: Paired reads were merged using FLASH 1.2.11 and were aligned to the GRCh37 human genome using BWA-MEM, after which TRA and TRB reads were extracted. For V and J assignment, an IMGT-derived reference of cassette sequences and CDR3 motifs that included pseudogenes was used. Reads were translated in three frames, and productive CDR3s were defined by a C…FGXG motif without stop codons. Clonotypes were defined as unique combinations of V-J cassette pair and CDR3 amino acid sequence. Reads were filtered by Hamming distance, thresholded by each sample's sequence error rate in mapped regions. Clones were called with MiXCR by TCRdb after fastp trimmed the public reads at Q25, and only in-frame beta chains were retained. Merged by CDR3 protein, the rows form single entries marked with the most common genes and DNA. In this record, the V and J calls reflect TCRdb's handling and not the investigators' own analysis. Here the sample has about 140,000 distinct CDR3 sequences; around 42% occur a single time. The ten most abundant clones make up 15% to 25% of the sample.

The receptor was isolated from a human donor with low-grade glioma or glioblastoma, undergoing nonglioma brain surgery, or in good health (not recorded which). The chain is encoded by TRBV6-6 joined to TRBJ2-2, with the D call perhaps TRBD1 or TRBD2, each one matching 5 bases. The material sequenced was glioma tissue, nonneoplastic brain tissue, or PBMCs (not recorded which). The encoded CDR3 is CASSYSMRGTGELFL. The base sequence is TGTGCCAGCAGTTACTCGATGAGGGGCACCGGGGAGCTGTTTCTT.